This paragraph reports one T cell receptor beta chain. Its target is not known. Per germline, CDR1 MNHEY and CDR2 SVGEGT. The CDR3 totals 19 residues. With 6 bases clipped from V and 6 bases from J, the junction kept 20 bases outside the gene matches. The sample originates from a study of Ad26.COV2.S vaccination and SARS-CoV-2 variants. At the level of the study: By the intramuscular route, Ad26.COV2.S was given once, or twice 56 days apart. General observations from the study: It is possible that the TCR breadth and depth analyses underestimated the total T cell responses.

Profiling relied on immunoSEQ multiplex PCR, and the TCRdb table lists in-frame clones only, not all of them. The sample shows fewer than 800,000 clones, 70% to 90% of them seen only once. Described treatment: around 19 received Ad26.COV2.S at low or high dose, single or two shots; a few received placebo; per-sample allocation not given. The samples were gathered on day 63 after the first injection of vaccine or placebo. Aged 18-55 years, donor was enrolled in Boston in the early 2020s. It was Wuhan-strain SARS-CoV-2 spike that the Ad26 vaccine vector expressed. The V gene is TRBV6-2 or TRBV6-3, the J gene TRBJ1-6; 7 bases are a match to TRBD1. The receptor was derived from a person between 18 and 59 years old who received the Ad26.COV2.S COVID-19 vaccine or a placebo. Sequencing was performed on peripheral blood, taken in a trial of Ad26.COV2.S vaccine versus placebo. Here the CDR3 DNA reads TGTGCCAGCAGCCCGCAGTTACGCCCGAGGGGGCGAGTTAATTCACCCCTCCACTTT. Amino acid sequence: CASSPQLRPRGRVNSPLHF.